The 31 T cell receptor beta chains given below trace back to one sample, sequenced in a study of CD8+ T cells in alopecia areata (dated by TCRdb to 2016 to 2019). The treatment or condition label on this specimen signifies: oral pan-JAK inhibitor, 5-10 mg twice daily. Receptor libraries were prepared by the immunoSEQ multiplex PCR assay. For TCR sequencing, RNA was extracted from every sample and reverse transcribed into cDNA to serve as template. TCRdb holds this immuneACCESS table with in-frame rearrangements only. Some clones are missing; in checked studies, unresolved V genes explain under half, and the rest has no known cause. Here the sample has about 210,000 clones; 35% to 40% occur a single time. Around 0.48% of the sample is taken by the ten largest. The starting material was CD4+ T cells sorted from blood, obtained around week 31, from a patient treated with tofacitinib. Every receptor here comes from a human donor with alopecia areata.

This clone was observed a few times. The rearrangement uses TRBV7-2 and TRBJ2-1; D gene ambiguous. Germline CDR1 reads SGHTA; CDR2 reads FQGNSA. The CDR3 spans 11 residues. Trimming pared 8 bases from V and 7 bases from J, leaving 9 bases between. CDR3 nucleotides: TGTGCCAGCCATAACCAGAATGAGCAGTTCTTC. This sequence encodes CASHNQNEQFF.

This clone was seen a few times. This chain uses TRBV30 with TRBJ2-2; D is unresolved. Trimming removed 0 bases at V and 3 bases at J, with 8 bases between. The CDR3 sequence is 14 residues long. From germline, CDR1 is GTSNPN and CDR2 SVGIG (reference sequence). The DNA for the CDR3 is TGTGCCTGGAGTGTAGACTCATACACCGGGGAGCTGTTTTTT. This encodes CAWSVDSYTGELFF. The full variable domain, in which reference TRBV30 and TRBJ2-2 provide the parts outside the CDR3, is SQTIHQWPATLVQPVGSPLSLECTVEGTSNPNLYWYRQAAGRGLQLLFYSVGIGQISSEVPQNLSASRPQDRQFILSSKKLLLSDSGFYLCAWSVDSYTGELFFGEGSRLTVL.

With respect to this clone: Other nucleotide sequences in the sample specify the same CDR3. The CDR3 nucleotides read TGCAGCGTTGAGGGGCAGGGCTTATACGAGCAGTACTTC. Protein sequence: CSVEGQGLYEQYF. This sequence joins TRBV29-1 and TRBJ2-7; tentatively, D is TRBD1 (5 bases). Per germline, CDR1 SQVTM and CDR2 ANQGSEA. This CDR3 has 13 amino acids. The V gene lost 3 bases and the J gene lost 4 bases, with 13 bases spanning the gap.

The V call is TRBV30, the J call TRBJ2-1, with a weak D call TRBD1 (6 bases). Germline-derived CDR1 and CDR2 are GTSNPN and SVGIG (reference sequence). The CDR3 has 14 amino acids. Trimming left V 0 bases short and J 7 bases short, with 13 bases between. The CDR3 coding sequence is TGTGCCTGGAGTGTACATCAGGGGTTTAATGAGCAGTTCTTC. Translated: CAWSVHQGFNEQFF. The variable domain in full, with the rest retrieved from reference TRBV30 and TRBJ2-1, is SQTIHQWPATLVQPVGSPLSLECTVEGTSNPNLYWYRQAAGRGLQLLFYSVGIGQISSEVPQNLSASRPQDRQFILSSKKLLLSDSGFYLCAWSVHQGFNEQFFGPGTRLTVL.

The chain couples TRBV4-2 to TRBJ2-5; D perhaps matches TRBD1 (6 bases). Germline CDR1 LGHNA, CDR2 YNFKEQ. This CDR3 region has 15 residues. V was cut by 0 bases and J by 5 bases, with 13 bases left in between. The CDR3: CASSQEAGDVETQYF. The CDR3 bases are TGTGCCAGCAGCCAAGAAGCAGGGGATGTGGAGACCCAGTACTTC.

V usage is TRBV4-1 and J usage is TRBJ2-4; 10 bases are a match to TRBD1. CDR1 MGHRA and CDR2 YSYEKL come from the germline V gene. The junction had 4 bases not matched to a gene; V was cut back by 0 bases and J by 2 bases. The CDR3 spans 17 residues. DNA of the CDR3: TGCGCCAGCAGCCAAGACGGGACAGGGGACTCCAAAAACATTCAGTACTTC. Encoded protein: CASSQDGTGDSKNIQYF.

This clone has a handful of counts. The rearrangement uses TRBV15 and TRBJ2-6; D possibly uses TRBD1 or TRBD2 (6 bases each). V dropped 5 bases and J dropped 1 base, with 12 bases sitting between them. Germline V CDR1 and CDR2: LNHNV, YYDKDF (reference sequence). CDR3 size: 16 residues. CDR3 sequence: CATSGWGASGANVLTF. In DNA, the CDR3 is TGTGCCACCAGCGGCTGGGGGGCGTCTGGGGCCAACGTCCTGACTTTC.

CDR3 loop: CASQNGRQQYF. The CDR3 nucleotides are TGTGCCAGCCAAAATGGGCGCCAGCAGTACTTC. This chain joins TRBV28 and TRBJ2-7; no definite D call. Germline CDR1 reads MDHEN; CDR2 reads SYDVKM. CDR3 length: 11 residues. With 8 bases removed from V and 8 bases from J, the gap between germline ends came to 13 bases.

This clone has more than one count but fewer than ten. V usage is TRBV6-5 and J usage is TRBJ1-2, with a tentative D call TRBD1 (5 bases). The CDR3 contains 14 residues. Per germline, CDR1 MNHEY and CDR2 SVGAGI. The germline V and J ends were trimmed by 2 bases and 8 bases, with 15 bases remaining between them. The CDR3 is CASSYSKGRWGYTF. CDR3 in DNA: TGTGCCAGCAGTTACAGCAAGGGGAGATGGGGCTACACCTTC.

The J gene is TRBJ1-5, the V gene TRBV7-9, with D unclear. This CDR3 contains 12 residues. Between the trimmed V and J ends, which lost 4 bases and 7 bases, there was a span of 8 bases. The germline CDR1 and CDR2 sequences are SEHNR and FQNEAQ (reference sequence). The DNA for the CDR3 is TGTGCCAGCAGCTCCTTAAAACAGCCCCAGCATTTT. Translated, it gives CASSSLKQPQHF.

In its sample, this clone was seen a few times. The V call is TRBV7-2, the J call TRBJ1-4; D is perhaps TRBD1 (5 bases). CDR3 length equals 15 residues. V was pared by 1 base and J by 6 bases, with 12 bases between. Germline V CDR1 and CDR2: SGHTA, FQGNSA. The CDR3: CASSLGLLGDEKLFF. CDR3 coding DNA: TGTGCCAGCAGCTTAGGACTGCTGGGGGATGAAAAACTGTTTTTT.

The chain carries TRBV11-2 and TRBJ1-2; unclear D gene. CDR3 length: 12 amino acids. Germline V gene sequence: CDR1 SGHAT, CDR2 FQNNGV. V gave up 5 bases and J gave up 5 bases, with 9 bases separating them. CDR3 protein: CASSRGRYGYTF. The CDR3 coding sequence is TGTGCCAGCAGCCGTGGCCGTTATGGCTACACCTTC.

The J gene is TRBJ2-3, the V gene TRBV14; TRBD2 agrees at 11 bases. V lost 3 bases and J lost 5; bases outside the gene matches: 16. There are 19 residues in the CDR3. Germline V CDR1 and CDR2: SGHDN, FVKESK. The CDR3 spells CASSQRSKVLAGVGDTQYF. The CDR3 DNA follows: TGTGCCAGCAGCCAGCGGTCGAAGGTACTAGCGGGAGTTGGAGATACGCAGTATTTT.

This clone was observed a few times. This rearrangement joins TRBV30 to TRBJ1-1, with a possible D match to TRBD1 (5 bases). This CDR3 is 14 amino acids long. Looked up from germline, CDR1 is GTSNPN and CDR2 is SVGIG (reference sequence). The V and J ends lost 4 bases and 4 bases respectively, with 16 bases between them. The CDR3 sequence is CAWTMGRVSTEAFF. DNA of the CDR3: TGTGCCTGGACGATGGGCAGGGTGAGCACTGAAGCTTTCTTT. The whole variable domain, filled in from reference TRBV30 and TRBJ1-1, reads SQTIHQWPATLVQPVGSPLSLECTVEGTSNPNLYWYRQAAGRGLQLLFYSVGIGQISSEVPQNLSASRPQDRQFILSSKKLLLSDSGFYLCAWTMGRVSTEAFFGQGTRLTVV.

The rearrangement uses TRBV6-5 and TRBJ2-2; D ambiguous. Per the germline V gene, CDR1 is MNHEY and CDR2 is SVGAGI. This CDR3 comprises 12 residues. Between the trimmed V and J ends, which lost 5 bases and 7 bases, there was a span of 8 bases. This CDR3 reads CASSRRVGELFF. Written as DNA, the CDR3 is TGTGCCAGCAGTCGACGGGTCGGGGAGCTGTTTTTT.

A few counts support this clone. CDR3 sequence (DNA): TGTGCCAGCACAAACAGGGTTATGATCAATGAGCAGTTCTTC. Its translation is CASTNRVMINEQFF. This chain connects TRBV5-8 to TRBJ2-1; D may be TRBD1 (6 bases). V was shortened by 6 bases and J by 6 bases, with 16 bases between the two germline ends. Per germline, CDR1 SGHTS and CDR2 YDEGEE. CDR3 length: 14 residues. The full variable domain, with the rest looked up from reference TRBV5-8 and TRBJ2-1, is EAGVTQSPTHLIKTRGQQATLRCSPISGHTSVYWYQQALGLGLQFLLWYDEGEERNRGNFPPRFSGRQFPNYSSELNVNALELEDSALYLCASTNRVMINEQFFGPGTRLTVL.

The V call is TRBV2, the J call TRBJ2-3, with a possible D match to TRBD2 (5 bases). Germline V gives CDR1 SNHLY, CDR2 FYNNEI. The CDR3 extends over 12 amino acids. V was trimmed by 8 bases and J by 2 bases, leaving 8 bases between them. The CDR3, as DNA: TGTGCCAGCGGACTGATCACAGATACGCAGTATTTT. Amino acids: CASGLITDTQYF.

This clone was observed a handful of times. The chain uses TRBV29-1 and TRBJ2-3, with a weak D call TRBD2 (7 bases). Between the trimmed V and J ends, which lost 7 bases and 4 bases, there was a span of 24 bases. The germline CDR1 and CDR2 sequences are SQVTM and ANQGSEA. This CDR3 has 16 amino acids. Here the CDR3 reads CSAQVLAGARADTQYF. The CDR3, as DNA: TGCAGCGCCCAGGTGTTGGCGGGGGCCCGCGCAGATACGCAGTATTTT.

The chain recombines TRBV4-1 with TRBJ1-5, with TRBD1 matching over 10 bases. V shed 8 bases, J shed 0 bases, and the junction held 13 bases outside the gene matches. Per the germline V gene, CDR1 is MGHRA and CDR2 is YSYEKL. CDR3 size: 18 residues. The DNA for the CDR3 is TGCGCCAGCTCCCGGGACAGGGGAAGGTCTGGTAGCAATCAGCCCCAGCATTTT. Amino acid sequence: CASSRDRGRSGSNQPQHF.

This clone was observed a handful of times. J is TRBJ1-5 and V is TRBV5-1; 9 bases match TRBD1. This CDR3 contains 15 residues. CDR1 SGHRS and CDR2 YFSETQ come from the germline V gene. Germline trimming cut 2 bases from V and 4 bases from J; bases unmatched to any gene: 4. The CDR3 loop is CASSFEGQGNQPQHF. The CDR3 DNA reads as TGCGCCAGCAGCTTTGAGGGACAGGGAAATCAGCCCCAGCATTTT.

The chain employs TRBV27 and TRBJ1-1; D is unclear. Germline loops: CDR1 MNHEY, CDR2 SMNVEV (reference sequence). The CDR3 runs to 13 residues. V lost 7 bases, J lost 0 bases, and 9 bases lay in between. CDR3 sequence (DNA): TGTGCCAGCATCAATGAGTTGAACACTGAAGCTTTCTTT. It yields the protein CASINELNTEAFF.

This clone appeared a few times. DNA of the CDR3: TGTGCCAGCAGCTTAACTGGACTAGCCACCAATGAGCAGTTCTTC. This sequence encodes CASSLTGLATNEQFF. This chain uses TRBV7-3 with TRBJ2-1; TRBD2 aligns across 8 bases. V lost 0 bases and J lost 6; bases outside the gene matches: 4. The germline CDR1 and CDR2 sequences are SGHTA and FQGTGA. The CDR3 loop spans 15 amino acids.

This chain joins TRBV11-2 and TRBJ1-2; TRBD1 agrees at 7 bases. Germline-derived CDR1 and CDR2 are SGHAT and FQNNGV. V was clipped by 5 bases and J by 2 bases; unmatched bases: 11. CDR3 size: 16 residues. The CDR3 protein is CASSPGDSSRNYGYTF. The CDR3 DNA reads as TGTGCCAGCAGCCCCGGGGACAGCTCACGAAACTATGGCTACACCTTC. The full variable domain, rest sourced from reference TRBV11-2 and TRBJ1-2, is EAGVAQSPRYKIIEKRQSVAFWCNPISGHATLYWYQQILGQGPKLLIQFQNNGVVDDSQLPKDRFSAERLKGVDSTLKIQPAKLEDSAVYLCASSPGDSSRNYGYTFGSGTRLTVV.

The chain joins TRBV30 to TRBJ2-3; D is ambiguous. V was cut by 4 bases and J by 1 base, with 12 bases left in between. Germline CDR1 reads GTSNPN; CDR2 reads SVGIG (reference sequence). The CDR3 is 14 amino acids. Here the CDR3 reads CAWNTAVRTDTQYF. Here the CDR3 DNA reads TGTGCCTGGAATACCGCAGTTCGCACAGATACGCAGTATTTT.

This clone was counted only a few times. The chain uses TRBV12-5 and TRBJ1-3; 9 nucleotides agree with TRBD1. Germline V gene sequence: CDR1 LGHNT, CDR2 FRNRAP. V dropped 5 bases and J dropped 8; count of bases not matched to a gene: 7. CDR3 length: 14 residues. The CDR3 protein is CASGTGTGTDTIYF. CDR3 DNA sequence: TGTGCTAGTGGTACCGGGACAGGGACGGACACCATATATTTT.

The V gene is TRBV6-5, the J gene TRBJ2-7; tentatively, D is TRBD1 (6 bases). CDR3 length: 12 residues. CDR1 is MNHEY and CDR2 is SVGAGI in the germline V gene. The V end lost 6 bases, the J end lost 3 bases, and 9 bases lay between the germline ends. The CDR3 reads CASSDRNYEQYF. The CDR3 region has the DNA TGTGCCAGCAGCGACAGGAACTACGAGCAGTACTTC.

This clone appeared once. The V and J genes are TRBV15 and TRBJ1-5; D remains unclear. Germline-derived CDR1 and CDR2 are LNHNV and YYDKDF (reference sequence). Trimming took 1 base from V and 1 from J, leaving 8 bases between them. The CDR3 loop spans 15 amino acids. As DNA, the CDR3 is TGTGCCACCAGCAGAGCGGGCAGGAGCAATCAGCCCCAGCATTTT. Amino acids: CATSRAGRSNQPQHF.

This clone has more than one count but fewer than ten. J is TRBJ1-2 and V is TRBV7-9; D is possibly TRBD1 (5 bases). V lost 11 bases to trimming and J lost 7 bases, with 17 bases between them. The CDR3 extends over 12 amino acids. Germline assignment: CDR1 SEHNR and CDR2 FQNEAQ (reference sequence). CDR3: CACAVGTSGYTF. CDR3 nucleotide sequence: TGTGCCTGCGCAGTAGGGACGAGTGGCTACACCTTC. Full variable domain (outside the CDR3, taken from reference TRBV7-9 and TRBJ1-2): DTGVSQNPRHKITKRGQNVTFRCDPISEHNRLYWYRQTLGQGPEFLTYFQNEAQLEKSRLLSDRFSAERPKGSFSTLEIQRTEQGDSAMYLCACAVGTSGYTFGSGTRLTVV.

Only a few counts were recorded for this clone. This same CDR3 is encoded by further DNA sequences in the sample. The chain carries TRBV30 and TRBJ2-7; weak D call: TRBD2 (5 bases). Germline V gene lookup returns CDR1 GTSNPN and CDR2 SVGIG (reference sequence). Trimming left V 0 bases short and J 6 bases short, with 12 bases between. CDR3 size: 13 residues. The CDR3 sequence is CAWSVGAGVEQYF. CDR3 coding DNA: TGTGCCTGGAGTGTGGGAGCCGGGGTCGAGCAGTACTTC. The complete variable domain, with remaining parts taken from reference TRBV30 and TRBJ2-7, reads SQTIHQWPATLVQPVGSPLSLECTVEGTSNPNLYWYRQAAGRGLQLLFYSVGIGQISSEVPQNLSASRPQDRQFILSSKKLLLSDSGFYLCAWSVGAGVEQYFGPGTRLTVT.

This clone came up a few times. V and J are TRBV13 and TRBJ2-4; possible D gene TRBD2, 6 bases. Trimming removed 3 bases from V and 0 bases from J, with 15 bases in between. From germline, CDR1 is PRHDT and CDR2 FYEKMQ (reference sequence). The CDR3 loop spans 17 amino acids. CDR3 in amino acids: CASSLRKGGLAKNIQYF. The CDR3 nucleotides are TGTGCCAGCAGCTTGAGGAAGGGAGGTTTAGCCAAAAACATTCAGTACTTC.

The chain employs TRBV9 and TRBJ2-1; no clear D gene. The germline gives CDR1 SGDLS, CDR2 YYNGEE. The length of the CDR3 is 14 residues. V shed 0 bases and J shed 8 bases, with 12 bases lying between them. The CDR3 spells CASSVEFVWDEQFF. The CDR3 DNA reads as TGTGCCAGCAGCGTAGAGTTCGTTTGGGATGAGCAGTTCTTC.